Listed below are T cell receptor beta chains from one sample, sequenced in a study of neoadjuvant nivolumab and ipilimumab in lung cancer. TCRdb's table, derived via immunoSEQ multiplex PCR, lists solely in-frame clones and lacks some. This sample has tens of thousands of clones; roughly 90% occur once, and the top ten carry roughly 3.7%. This material consisted of blood, taken before neoadjuvant nivolumab, alone or with ipilimumab. The receptors were sampled from an adult with non-small cell lung cancer. Some clones in this sample may be carry-over from other donors' samples. Each CDR3 is given with its conserved first and last residue. D genes are given only for firm matches. Some rows have no size entry. The others give once, few or many, or a class for an expanded clone.

j_call,clone_size,d_call,v_call,cdr3_nt,cdr3_aa
TRBJ2-5,-,TRBD2,TRBV18,TGTGCCAGCGAGCGCACGGGAGGGCCTCGGGGAGAGACCCAGTACTTC,CASERTGGPRGETQYF
TRBJ1-1,-,TRBD1,TRBV18,TGTGCCAGCTCACCAAGGGGACAGCCAATGAACACTGAAGCTTTCTTT,CASSPRGQPMNTEAFF
TRBJ1-2,-,-,TRBV29-1,TGCAGCGGCCGAGGGAGTGACTATGGCTACACCTTC,CSGRGSDYGYTF
TRBJ2-7,-,-,TRBV18,TGTGCCAGCTCACCACAGGGGAACTACGAGCAGTACTTC,CASSPQGNYEQYF
TRBJ2-1,once,-,TRBV2,TGTGCCAGCAGTGAACTTGGGGGCTTAACCTACAATGAGCAGTTCTTC,CASSELGGLTYNEQFF
TRBJ1-5,-,-,TRBV7-9,TGTGCCAGCAGCTTAGGACAGGGCAATCAGCCCCAGCATTTT,CASSLGQGNQPQHF
TRBJ1-1,once,TRBD1,TRBV5-4,TGTGCCAGCAGCCGCCAGGGGGCTGAAGCTTTCTTT,CASSRQGAEAFF
TRBJ2-3,-,-,TRBV7-2,TGTGCCAGCAGCCACAACAGGGTTTTCACAGATACGCAGTATTTT,CASSHNRVFTDTQYF
TRBJ2-3,-,-,TRBV7-9,TGTGCCAGCAGCCTACAGGGCGCGCAGTATTTT,CASSLQGAQYF
TRBJ2-7,-,-,TRBV6-5,TGTGCCAGCAGTTACTCCCGGGACACTCGGAGCGAGCAGTACTTC,CASSYSRDTRSEQYF
TRBJ2-1,-,TRBD2,TRBV25-1,TGTGCCAGCAGTGAAAGGGCTAGCGGGAGTACCTACAATGAGCAGTTCTTC,CASSERASGSTYNEQFF
TRBJ2-1,-,-,TRBV6-5,TGTGCCAGCAGTACCGTTTCTAGCTCGTACAATGAGCAGTTCTTC,CASSTVSSSYNEQFF
TRBJ2-1,-,-,TRBV5-1,TGCGCCAGCAGCTTGGCAGTGAATTCCTACAATGAGCAGTTCTTC,CASSLAVNSYNEQFF
TRBJ2-2,-,-,TRBV7-9,TGTGCCAGCAGCTTACACAGTTCGAACACCGGGGAGCTGTTTTTT,CASSLHSSNTGELFF
TRBJ1-4,-,-,TRBV18,TGTGCCAGCTCACCGGGCTCTAATGAAAAACTGTTTTTT,CASSPGSNEKLFF
TRBJ2-7,once,-,TRBV7-2,TGTGCCAGCAGCTACGACTACGAGCAGTACTTC,CASSYDYEQYF
TRBJ1-4,-,TRBD1,TRBV9,TGTGCCAGCAGCGTAACAGGGGGCGCGAGGAGTGAAAAACTGTTTTTT,CASSVTGGARSEKLFF
TRBJ2-7,-,-,TRBV7-2,TGTGCCAGCAGCTTCTCGACTAGCTACGAGCAGTACTTC,CASSFSTSYEQYF
TRBJ2-1,-,TRBD2,TRBV5-1,TGCGCCAGCAGCTTTATCCCCGGGACTAGCGGGAGTAATGAGCAGTTCTTC,CASSFIPGTSGSNEQFF
TRBJ1-4,-,-,TRBV5-1,TGCGCCAGCAGACCCACAGGGTCCGAAAAACTGTTTTTT,CASRPTGSEKLFF
TRBJ2-5,-,-,TRBV18,TGTGCCAGCTCTCAAATACGTAGCCAAGAGACCCAGTACTTC,CASSQIRSQETQYF
TRBJ2-3,-,-,TRBV30,TGTGCCTGGAGCGAAAGGTCAGATACGCAGTATTTT,CAWSERSDTQYF
TRBJ2-6,-,-,TRBV18,TGTGCCAGCTCACCAACAGGGGCCAACGTCCTGACTTTC,CASSPTGANVLTF
TRBJ2-1,-,-,TRBV6-5,TGTGCCAGCACCACACGGAAGGGTAACAATGAGCAGTTCTTC,CASTTRKGNNEQFF
TRBJ2-2,-,-,TRBV27,TGTGCCAGCAGCGGGTCAGATAAGAACACCGGGGAGCTGTTTTTT,CASSGSDKNTGELFF
TRBJ1-1,-,TRBD1,TRBV5-4,TGTGCCAGCAGTTGGACAGGGGGCACTGAAGCTTTCTTT,CASSWTGGTEAFF
TRBJ2-3,-,-,TRBV5-1,TGCGCCAGCAGCCCCCTCCTGGGGCAGGGCGAAGATACGCAGTATTTT,CASSPLLGQGEDTQYF
TRBJ2-3,-,TRBD1,TRBV14,TGTGCCAGCAGCCAAGACCGGACAGGGGGAGTCCATACGCAGTATTTT,CASSQDRTGGVHTQYF
TRBJ2-3,once,-,TRBV5-1,TGCGCCAGCAGCGGGAGACGGCCAGATACGCAGTATTTT,CASSGRRPDTQYF
TRBJ2-3,-,-,TRBV18,TGTGCCAGCTCACCCCGGATAGGTAGCACAGATACGCAGTATTTT,CASSPRIGSTDTQYF
TRBJ1-3,-,-,TRBV6-5,TGTGCCAGCAGTTACACCTCTGGAAACACCATATATTTT,CASSYTSGNTIYF
TRBJ2-2,-,TRBD2,TRBV5-1,TGCGCCAGCAGCTCTAGCGGGACGGGGAGGACCGGGGAGCTGTTTTTT,CASSSSGTGRTGELFF
TRBJ2-7,-,TRBD2,TRBV5-1,TGCGCCAGCAGCTCCTCTACCGGGACTAGGGACGAGCAGTACTTC,CASSSSTGTRDEQYF
TRBJ2-2,-,-,TRBV5-5,TGTGCCAGCGGTCTGGCGGTTAAGGCCGGGGAGCTGTTTTTT,CASGLAVKAGELFF
TRBJ2-7,-,-,TRBV5-8,TGTGCCAGCAGCTTGGCCTACGAGCAGTACTTC,CASSLAYEQYF
TRBJ1-1,-,TRBD1,TRBV5-5,TGTGCCAGCAGCTTGGACTCCGGGACAGGGATGGCAGCTTTCTTT,CASSLDSGTGMAAFF
TRBJ1-3,-,-,TRBV18,TGTGCCAGCTCCCAGAGGGGGTCTGGAAACACCATATATTTT,CASSQRGSGNTIYF
TRBJ2-7,-,TRBD2,TRBV25-1,TGTGCCAGCAGCCGGGGACTAGCGGGACTCTCCTACGAGCAGTACTTC,CASSRGLAGLSYEQYF
TRBJ1-1,-,TRBD1,TRBV6-5,TGTGCCAGCAGTTACTCAGGGGGCTCGAACACTGAAGCTTTCTTT,CASSYSGGSNTEAFF
TRBJ2-5,-,-,TRBV7-6,TGTGCCAGCAGCCCCCGGGGGTTTGAGACCCAGTACTTC,CASSPRGFETQYF
TRBJ2-7,-,TRBD1,TRBV7-2,TGTGCCAGCAGCCAAGTCAGGACAGGGGCGTACGAGCAGTACTTC,CASSQVRTGAYEQYF
TRBJ2-7,-,TRBD2,TRBV5-4,TGTGCCAGCAGCCCCACTCTAGCGGGTTACTCCTACGAGCAGTACTTC,CASSPTLAGYSYEQYF
TRBJ2-1,-,TRBD2,TRBV9,TGTGCCAGCAGCGTAGCTGGGACTAGCGGACCCAATGAGCAGTTCTTC,CASSVAGTSGPNEQFF
TRBJ2-1,-,-,TRBV5-1,TGCGCCAGCACCCGGATGAGCTCCTACAATGAGCAGTTCTTC,CASTRMSSYNEQFF
TRBJ2-7,-,TRBD1,TRBV5-1,TGCGCCAGCAGCTTCGGGACAGCAATCTCCTACGAGCAGTACTTC,CASSFGTAISYEQYF
TRBJ2-7,-,TRBD2,TRBV7-9,TGTGCCAGCAGCTTTGGGGAGGCGGGAGCCCTCGAGCAGTACTTC,CASSFGEAGALEQYF
TRBJ1-1,-,-,TRBV5-1,TGCGCCAGCAGCTTGATCGATAGGAACACTGAAGCTTTCTTT,CASSLIDRNTEAFF
TRBJ2-7,-,TRBD2,TRBV5-4,TGTGCCAGCAGCTCCGGGACTAGCGTCGAGCAGTACTTC,CASSSGTSVEQYF
TRBJ2-7,-,TRBD2,TRBV5-1,TGCGCCAGCAGCTTCCGGACTAGCGATCCCCTCGAGCAGTACTTC,CASSFRTSDPLEQYF
TRBJ2-7,once,-,TRBV11-3,TGTGCCAGCAGCACCGACGCAAAACGCGAGCAGTACTTC,CASSTDAKREQYF
TRBJ1-4,-,-,TRBV2,TGTGCCAGCAGTGAGTTCCGGGCAACTAATGAAAAACTGTTTTTT,CASSEFRATNEKLFF
TRBJ1-5,-,TRBD1,TRBV5-4,TGTGCCAGCAGCTTATATGGACAGGGAAGCAATCAGCCCCAGCATTTT,CASSLYGQGSNQPQHF
TRBJ2-3,-,-,TRBV29-1,TGCAGCGTTGATACGCAGAGCACAGATACGCAGTATTTT,CSVDTQSTDTQYF
TRBJ2-3,-,-,TRBV7-9,TGTGCCAGCGACCCGGGAAGCACGGATACGCAGTATTTT,CASDPGSTDTQYF
TRBJ2-5,-,TRBD2,TRBV6-6,TGTGCCGGACGCACTAGCGGCCAAGAGACCCAGTACTTC,CAGRTSGQETQYF